The 24 T cell receptor beta chains given below trace back to one sample, sequenced in a study of blood T cell repertoires in COVID-19. The repertoire was sequenced with immunoSEQ multiplex PCR; TCRdb's copy has only in-frame clones and lacks some. This repertoire shows roughly 500,000 clones, 80% to 90% found once; its top ten account for roughly 3.2%. Sample: peripheral blood. The receptors stem from a human donor in a cohort sampled during active COVID-19.

This chain links TRBV12-3 or TRBV12-4 with TRBJ2-1; possibly TRBD2 for D (6 bases). V lost 6 bases and J lost 6, with 12 bases in between. This CDR3 contains 13 residues. This CDR3 is CASSPGRGNEQFF. CDR3 DNA sequence: TGTGCCAGCAGCCCCGGGAGAGGCAATGAGCAGTTCTTC.

This clone was detected once. This chain uses TRBV15 with TRBJ2-2, with 11 bases identical to TRBD2. This CDR3 comprises 16 residues. Trimming cost V 7 bases and J 8 bases; bases outside gene matches: 12. The germline V gene encodes CDR1 LNHNV and CDR2 YYDKDF (reference sequence). The CDR3 DNA sequence: TGTGCCACCACCCTGGGTCCTAGCGGGAGGTCTGGGGAGCTGTTTTTT. Translating gives CATTLGPSGRSGELFF.

The rearrangement joins TRBV6-1 to TRBJ1-1; D gene uncertain. Germline CDR1 MNHNS, CDR2 SASEGT. V dropped 2 bases and J dropped 11 bases, with 9 bases sitting between them. The CDR3 consists of 11 residues. As DNA, the CDR3 is TGTGCCAGCAGTGAACCCCCTCTGGCTTTCTTT. It encodes CASSEPPLAFF.

This CDR3 reads CAWSHRGNYGYTF. CDR3 nucleotides: TGTGCCTGGAGTCACAGGGGCAACTATGGCTACACCTTC. The genes are TRBV30 and TRBJ1-2, with 7 positions matching TRBD1. Germline V lookup: CDR1 GTSNPN, CDR2 SVGIG (reference sequence). The V and J ends lost 2 bases and 2 bases, in that order; junction bases with no gene match: 2. The CDR3 covers 13 residues.

The rearrangement links TRBV9 to TRBJ2-5, with 10 bases fitting TRBD2. The J segment lost 2 bases and the V segment lost 4 bases, leaving 8 bases of the junction unmatched. In germline, CDR1 is SGDLS, CDR2 YYNGEE. The CDR3 has 16 amino acids. The CDR3 sequence: CASSSRWTSGQETQYF. CDR3 in DNA: TGTGCCAGCAGCTCCCGATGGACTAGCGGACAAGAGACCCAGTACTTC.

This rearrangement joins TRBV16 to TRBJ1-2; 8 nucleotides match TRBD1. V shed 4 bases and J 7 bases; nucleotides not matched to a gene: 8. This CDR3 region has 14 residues. Germline V lookup: CDR1 KGHSY, CDR2 FQNENV. CDR3 loop: CASSRLQGEAGYTF. CDR3 DNA sequence: TGTGCCAGCAGCCGGTTACAGGGGGAAGCTGGCTACACCTTC.

The chain recombines TRBV2 with TRBJ2-2, with D unresolved. The CDR3 loop spans 13 amino acids. V shed 3 bases and J shed 4 bases, with 6 bases lying between them. The germline CDR1 and CDR2 sequences are SNHLY and FYNNEI. CDR3 loop: CASSDSGTGELFF. The CDR3 DNA sequence: TGTGCCAGCAGTGACAGTGGCACCGGGGAGCTGTTTTTT.

This clone turned up a few times. CDR3 nucleotides: TGTGCCAGCAGCTTACGTCAGGCGGGAGGTACAGATACGCAGTATTTT. Translated, it gives CASSLRQAGGTDTQYF. The chain employs TRBV7-3 and TRBJ2-3, with TRBD2 matching 8 bases. Germline trimming cut 2 bases from V and 3 bases from J; bases unmatched to any gene: 7. Per germline, CDR1 SGHTA and CDR2 FQGTGA. The CDR3 sequence is 16 residues long. Based on the CDR3 plus reference TRBV7-3 and TRBJ2-3, the full variable domain is GAGVSQTPSNKVTEKGKYVELRCDPISGHTALYWYRQSLGQGPEFLIYFQGTGAADDSGLPNDRFFAVRPEGSVSTLKIQRTERGDSAVYLCASSLRQAGGTDTQYFGPGTRLTVL.

The chain recombines TRBV19 with TRBJ2-2; possibly TRBD2 for D (5 bases). V lost 5 bases and J lost 6, with 13 bases in between. The CDR3 is 14 residues long. Per the germline V gene, CDR1 is LNHDA and CDR2 is SQIVND (reference sequence). CDR3 in DNA: TGTGCCAGTAGTCTGCAGCCGGAGGCCGGGGAGCTGTTTTTT. This sequence encodes CASSLQPEAGELFF. Drawing the rest from reference TRBV19 and TRBJ2-2, the complete variable domain is DGGITQSPKYLFRKEGQNVTLSCEQNLNHDAMYWYRQDPGQGLRLIYYSQIVNDFQKGDIAEGYSVSREKKESFPLTVTSAQKNPTAFYLCASSLQPEAGELFFGEGSRLTVL.

This clone was recorded a few times. This chain links TRBV11-3 with TRBJ2-2; D is perhaps TRBD1 (6 bases). V lost 8 bases to trimming and J lost 4 bases, with 11 bases between them. CDR3 length equals 13 residues. Germline CDR1 and CDR2: SGHNT and YENEEA. Here the CDR3 reads CASSAGVTGELFF. As DNA, the CDR3 is TGTGCCAGCTCCGCAGGGGTCACCGGGGAGCTGTTTTTT.

The gene calls are TRBV6-6 and TRBJ1-1, with 8 bases that match TRBD1. With 2 bases clipped from V and 4 bases from J, the junction kept 9 bases outside the gene matches. The CDR3 is 16 residues long. Germline CDR1 is MNHNY and CDR2 is SVGAGI (reference sequence). CDR3 DNA sequence: TGTGCCAGCAGTTACGTACAGGGGGACCCGACCACTGAAGCTTTCTTT. As protein: CASSYVQGDPTTEAFF.

V gene TRBV18 combines with J gene TRBJ2-1, with D perhaps matching TRBD2 (6 bases). Trimming pared 2 bases from V and 7 bases from J, leaving 15 bases between. The CDR3 totals 15 residues. Germline loops: CDR1 KGHSH, CDR2 LQKENI. CDR3 sequence (DNA): TGTGCCAGCTCACCATCTCGGGAGATTGGTAATGAGCAGTTCTTC. Amino acid sequence: CASSPSREIGNEQFF.

The J gene is TRBJ1-1, the V gene TRBV19; 9 bases map to TRBD1. Germline CDR1 and CDR2: LNHDA and SQIVND (reference sequence). Losses at the gene ends were 6 bases for V and 0 bases for J; bases not matched to a gene: 11. This CDR3 comprises 17 residues. The CDR3 loop reads CASRVTGTGSMNTEAFF. The CDR3 DNA sequence: TGTGCCAGTAGAGTAACCGGGACAGGGTCGATGAACACTGAAGCTTTCTTT.

The chain employs TRBV5-8 and TRBJ2-7; TRBD1 aligns across 9 bases. The CDR3 extends over 14 amino acids. The germline V gene has CDR1 SGHTS and CDR2 YDEGEE. The V and J ends lost 7 bases and 2 bases, in that order; junction bases with no gene match: 7. The CDR3 loop reads CASLPGTGTYEQYF. DNA of the CDR3: TGTGCCAGCCTTCCCGGGACAGGGACCTACGAGCAGTACTTC.

CDR3 DNA: TGTGCCAGCAGCCTACGAGGATGGGCAGGGGAGAACGTCCTGACTTTC. Translating gives CASSLRGWAGENVLTF. The chain has TRBV3-1 (or the pseudogene TRBV3-2) and TRBJ2-6; weak D call: TRBD1 (6 bases). The CDR3 is 16 amino acids. Trimming stripped 4 bases from V and 10 bases from J, with 20 bases between. Germline CDR1 reads LGHDT; CDR2 reads YNNKEL (reference sequence).

Comments on this clone: Other DNA sequences of this sample code for an identical CDR3. The CDR3 reads CASTGQISGNTIYF. CDR3 DNA: TGTGCCAGTACAGGGCAGATCTCTGGAAACACCATATATTTT. This chain joins TRBV19 and TRBJ1-3; D possibly corresponds to TRBD1 (5 bases). The CDR3 sequence is 14 residues long. CDR1 and CDR2 from the germline V gene are LNHDA and SQIVND (reference sequence). Between the trimmed V and J ends, which lost 7 bases and 0 bases, there was a span of 10 bases.

The chain uses TRBV30 and TRBJ2-3; D is possibly TRBD2 (6 bases). The ends were cut back, 2 bases at V and 0 bases at J, with 12 bases in the middle. The CDR3 runs to 15 residues. The germline CDR1 and CDR2 sequences are GTSNPN and SVGIG (reference sequence). CDR3: CAWSILAHSTDTQYF. DNA of the CDR3: TGTGCCTGGAGTATTCTAGCGCATAGCACAGATACGCAGTATTTT.

The chain recombines TRBV6-5 with TRBJ1-5, with 7 bases fitting TRBD1. The CDR3 has 14 residues. In germline, CDR1 is MNHEY, CDR2 SVGAGI. The V gene end was trimmed by 2 bases and the J gene end by 6 bases; junction bases not matched to a gene: 4. CDR3 protein: CASSYGGGVQPQHF. The CDR3 coding sequence is TGTGCCAGCAGTTACGGAGGGGGCGTTCAGCCCCAGCATTTT.

V usage is TRBV9 and J usage is TRBJ2-1; 8 bases are a match to TRBD2. CDR3 length: 15 residues. Per the germline V gene, CDR1 is SGDLS and CDR2 is YYNGEE. J was trimmed by 3 bases and V by 2 bases; bases with no gene match: 4. The chain's CDR3 is CASSVSGTNYNEQFF. CDR3 coding DNA: TGTGCCAGCAGCGTTAGCGGGACGAACTACAATGAGCAGTTCTTC.

The chain joins TRBV4-1 to TRBJ2-5, with 12 nucleotides matching TRBD2. V shed 0 bases and J 4 bases; nucleotides not matched to a gene: 12. The CDR3 sequence is 19 residues long. Germline lookup yields CDR1 MGHRA and CDR2 YSYEKL. In DNA, the CDR3 is TGCGCCAGCAGCCAAGAAGCGGCTAGCGGGAGGGCTGGGGCAGAGACCCAGTACTTC. It encodes CASSQEAASGRAGAETQYF.

V is TRBV5-1 and J is TRBJ1-1; 7 nucleotides match TRBD1. Trimming removed 2 bases from V and 4 bases from J; junction bases left unmatched: 5. The CDR3 is 14 amino acids. The germline CDR1 and CDR2 sequences are SGHRS and YFSETQ. CDR3 in DNA: TGCGCCAGCAGCTTCGACAGGGATCGCACTGAAGCTTTCTTT. It specifies CASSFDRDRTEAFF.

This chain joins TRBV7-6 and TRBJ2-1; TRBD2 aligns across 13 bases. This CDR3 contains 15 residues. V gave up 4 bases and J gave up 7 bases; unmatched junction bases: 4. Germline values: CDR1 SGHVS, CDR2 FNYEAQ. The CDR3 DNA is TGTGCCAGCAGCTCACCGGGACTAGCGGGGAATGAGCAGTTCTTC. Protein product: CASSSPGLAGNEQFF.

V gene TRBV20-1 combines with J gene TRBJ2-4; D is ambiguous. The germline gives CDR1 DFQATT, CDR2 SNEGSKA (reference sequence). Trimming removed 3 bases at V and 6 bases at J, with 15 bases between. CDR3 length: 14 amino acids. CDR3 sequence reads: CSASRSGPGNIQYF. The CDR3 nucleotides read TGCAGTGCTAGTAGAAGTGGGCCCGGAAACATTCAGTACTTC.

The gene calls are TRBV6-2 or TRBV6-3 and TRBJ2-3; 7 bases map to TRBD2. This CDR3 spans 15 amino acids. J lost 0 bases, V lost 0 bases, and 0 bases had no gene match. Germline V CDR1 and CDR2: MNHEY, SVGEGT. CDR3 in amino acids: CASSYSSGSTDTQYF. CDR3 nucleotide sequence: TGTGCCAGCAGTTACTCTAGCGGGAGCACAGATACGCAGTATTTT.